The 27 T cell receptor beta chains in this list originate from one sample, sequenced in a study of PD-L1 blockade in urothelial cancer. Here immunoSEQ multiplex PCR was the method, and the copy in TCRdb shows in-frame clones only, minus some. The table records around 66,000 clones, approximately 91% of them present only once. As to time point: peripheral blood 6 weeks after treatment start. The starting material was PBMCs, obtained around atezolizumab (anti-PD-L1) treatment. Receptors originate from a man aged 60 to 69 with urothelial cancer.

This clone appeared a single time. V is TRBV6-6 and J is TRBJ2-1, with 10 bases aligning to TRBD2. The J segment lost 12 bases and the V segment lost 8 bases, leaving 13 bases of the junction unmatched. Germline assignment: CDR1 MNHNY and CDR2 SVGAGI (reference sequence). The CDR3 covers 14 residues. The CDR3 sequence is CASRERGGQGPQFF. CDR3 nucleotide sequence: TGTGCCAGCCGAGAGCGGGGGGGCCAGGGCCCGCAGTTCTTC.

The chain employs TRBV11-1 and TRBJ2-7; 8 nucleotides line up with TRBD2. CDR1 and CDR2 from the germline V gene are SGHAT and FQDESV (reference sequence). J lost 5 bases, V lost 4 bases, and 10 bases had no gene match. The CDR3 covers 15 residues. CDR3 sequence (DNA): TGTGCCAGCAGCTCGTTGGGTAGCGGGAACAACGAGCAGTACTTC. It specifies CASSSLGSGNNEQYF.

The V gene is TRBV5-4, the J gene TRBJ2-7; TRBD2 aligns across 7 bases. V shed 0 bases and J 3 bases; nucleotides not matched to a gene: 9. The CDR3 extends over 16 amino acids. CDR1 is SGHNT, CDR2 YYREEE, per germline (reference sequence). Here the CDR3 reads CASSLAYASGNYEQYF. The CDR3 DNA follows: TGTGCCAGCAGCTTGGCTTACGCTAGCGGAAACTACGAGCAGTACTTC.

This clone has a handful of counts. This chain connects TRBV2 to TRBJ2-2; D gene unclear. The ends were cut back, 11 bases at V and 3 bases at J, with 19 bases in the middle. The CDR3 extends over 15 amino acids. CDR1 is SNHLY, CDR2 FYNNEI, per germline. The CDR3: CACIRNNLDTGELFF. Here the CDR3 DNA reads TGTGCCTGTATAAGAAACAATCTAGACACCGGGGAGCTGTTTTTT.

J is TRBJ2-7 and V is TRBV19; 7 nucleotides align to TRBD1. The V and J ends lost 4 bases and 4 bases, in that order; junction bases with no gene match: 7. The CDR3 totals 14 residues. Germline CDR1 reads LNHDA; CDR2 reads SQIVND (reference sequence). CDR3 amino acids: CASSRTTGLYEQYF. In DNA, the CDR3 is TGTGCCAGTAGTAGAACGACAGGGTTGTACGAGCAGTACTTC.

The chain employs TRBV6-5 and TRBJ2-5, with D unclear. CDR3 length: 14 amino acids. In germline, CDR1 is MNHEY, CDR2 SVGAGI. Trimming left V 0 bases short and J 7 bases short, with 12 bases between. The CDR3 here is CASSYSDQQWTQYF. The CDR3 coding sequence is TGTGCCAGCAGTTACTCCGACCAACAGTGGACCCAGTACTTC.

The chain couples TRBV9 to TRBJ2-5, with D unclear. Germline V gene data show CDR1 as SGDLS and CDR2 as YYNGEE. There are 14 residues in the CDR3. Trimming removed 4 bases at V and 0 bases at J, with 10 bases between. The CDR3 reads CASSPRMYQETQYF. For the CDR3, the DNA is TGTGCCAGCAGCCCCAGGATGTACCAAGAGACCCAGTACTTC.

The CDR3 DNA is TGTGCCAGCAGCATAGAGACCTACGAGCAGTACTTC. Its protein is CASSIETYEQYF. This chain joins TRBV5-4 and TRBJ2-7; D uncertain. There are 12 residues in the CDR3. Trimming cost V 4 bases and J 2 bases, with 7 bases left between them. Germline-derived CDR1 and CDR2 are SGHNT and YYREEE (reference sequence).

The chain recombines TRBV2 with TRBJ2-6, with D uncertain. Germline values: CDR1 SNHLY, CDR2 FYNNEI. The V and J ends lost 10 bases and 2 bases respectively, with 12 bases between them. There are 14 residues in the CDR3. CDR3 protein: CATLLEAGANVLTF. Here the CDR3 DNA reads TGTGCCACCCTTTTAGAGGCTGGGGCCAACGTCCTGACTTTC.

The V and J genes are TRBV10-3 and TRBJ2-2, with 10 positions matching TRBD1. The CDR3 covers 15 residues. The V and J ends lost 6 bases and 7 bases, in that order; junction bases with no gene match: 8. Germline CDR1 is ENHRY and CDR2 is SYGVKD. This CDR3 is CAIRRGQGTNGELFF. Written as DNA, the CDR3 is TGTGCCATCAGAAGGGGACAGGGGACGAACGGGGAGCTGTTTTTT.

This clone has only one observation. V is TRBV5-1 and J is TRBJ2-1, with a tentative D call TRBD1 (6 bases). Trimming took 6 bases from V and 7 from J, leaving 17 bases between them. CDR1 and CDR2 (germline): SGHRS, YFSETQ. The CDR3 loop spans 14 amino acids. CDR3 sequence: CASTGTNPRNEQFF. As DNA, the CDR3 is TGCGCCAGCACTGGGACAAATCCTAGGAATGAGCAGTTCTTC.

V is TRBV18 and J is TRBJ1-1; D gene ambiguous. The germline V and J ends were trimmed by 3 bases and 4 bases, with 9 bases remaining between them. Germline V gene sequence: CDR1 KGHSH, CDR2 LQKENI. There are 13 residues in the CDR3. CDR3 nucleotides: TGTGCCAGCTCACCGGTCGGGGTCACTGAAGCTTTCTTT. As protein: CASSPVGVTEAFF. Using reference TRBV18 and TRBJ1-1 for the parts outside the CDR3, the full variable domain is NAGVMQNPRHLVRRRGQEARLRCSPMKGHSHVYWYRQLPEEGLKFMVYLQKENIIDESGMPKERFSAEFPKEGPSILRIQQVVRGDSAAYFCASSPVGVTEAFFGQGTRLTVV.

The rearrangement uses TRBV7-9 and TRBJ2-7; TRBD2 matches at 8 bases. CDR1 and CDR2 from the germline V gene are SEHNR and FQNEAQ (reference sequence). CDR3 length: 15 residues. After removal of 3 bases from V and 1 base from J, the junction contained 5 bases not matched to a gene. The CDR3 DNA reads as TGTGCCAGCAGCTTTACCAGCGGGGGATCCTACGAGCAGTACTTC. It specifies CASSFTSGGSYEQYF.

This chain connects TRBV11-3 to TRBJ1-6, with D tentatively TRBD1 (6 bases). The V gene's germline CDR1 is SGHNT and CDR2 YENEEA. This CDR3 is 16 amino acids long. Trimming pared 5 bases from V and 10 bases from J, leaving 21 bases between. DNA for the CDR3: TGTGCCAGCAGCCACGCGCGAGGGGGAGTGCTCTCACCCCTCCACTTT. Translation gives CASSHARGGVLSPLHF.

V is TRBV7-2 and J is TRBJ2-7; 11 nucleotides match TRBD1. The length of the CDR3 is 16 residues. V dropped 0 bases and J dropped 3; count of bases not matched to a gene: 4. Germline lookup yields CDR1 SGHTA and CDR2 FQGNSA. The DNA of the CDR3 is TGTGCCAGCAGCTTAGCGGACAGGGGGCAAGACTACGAGCAGTACTTC. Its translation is CASSLADRGQDYEQYF.

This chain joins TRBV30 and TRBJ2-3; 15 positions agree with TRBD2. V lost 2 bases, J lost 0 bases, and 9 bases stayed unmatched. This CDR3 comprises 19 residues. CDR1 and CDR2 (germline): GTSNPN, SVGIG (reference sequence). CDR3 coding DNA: TGTGCCTGGAGTTTGGGACTAGCGGGGGGCCCTACTAGCACAGATACGCAGTATTTT. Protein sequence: CAWSLGLAGGPTSTDTQYF.

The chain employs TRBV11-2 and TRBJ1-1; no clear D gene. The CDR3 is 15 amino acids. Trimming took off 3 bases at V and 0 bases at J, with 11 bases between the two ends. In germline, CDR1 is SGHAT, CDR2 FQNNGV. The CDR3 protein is CASSFSGFMNTEAFF. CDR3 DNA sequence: TGTGCCAGCAGCTTTAGCGGCTTCATGAACACTGAAGCTTTCTTT.

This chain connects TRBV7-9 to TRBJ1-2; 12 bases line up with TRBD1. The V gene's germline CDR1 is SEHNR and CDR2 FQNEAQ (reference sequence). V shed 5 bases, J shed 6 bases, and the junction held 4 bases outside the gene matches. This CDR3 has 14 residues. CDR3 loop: CASSHRDRGHGYTF. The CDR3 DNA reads TGTGCCAGCAGCCACCGGGACAGGGGGCATGGCTACACCTTC.

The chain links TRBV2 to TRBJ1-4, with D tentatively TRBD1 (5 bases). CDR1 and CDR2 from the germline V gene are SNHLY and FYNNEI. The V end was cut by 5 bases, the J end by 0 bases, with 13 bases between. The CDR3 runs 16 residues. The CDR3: CASSQTRVATNEKLFF. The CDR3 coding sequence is TGTGCCAGCAGTCAAACCAGGGTTGCAACTAATGAAAAACTGTTTTTT.

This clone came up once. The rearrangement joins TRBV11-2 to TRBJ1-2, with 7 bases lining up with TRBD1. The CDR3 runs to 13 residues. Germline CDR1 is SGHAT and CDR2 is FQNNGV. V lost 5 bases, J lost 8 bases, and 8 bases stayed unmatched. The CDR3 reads CASSLSIGGGYTF. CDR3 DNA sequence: TGTGCCAGCAGCCTTAGTATAGGGGGCGGCTACACCTTC. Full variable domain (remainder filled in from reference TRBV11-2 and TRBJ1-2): EAGVAQSPRYKIIEKRQSVAFWCNPISGHATLYWYQQILGQGPKLLIQFQNNGVVDDSQLPKDRFSAERLKGVDSTLKIQPAKLEDSAVYLCASSLSIGGGYTFGSGTRLTVV.

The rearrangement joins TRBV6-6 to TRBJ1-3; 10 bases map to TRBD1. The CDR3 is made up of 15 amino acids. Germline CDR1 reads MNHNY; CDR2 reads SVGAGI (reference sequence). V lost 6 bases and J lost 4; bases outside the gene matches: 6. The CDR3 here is CASRTGTGVGNTIYF. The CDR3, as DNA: TGTGCCAGCAGGACCGGGACAGGGGTCGGAAACACCATATATTTT.

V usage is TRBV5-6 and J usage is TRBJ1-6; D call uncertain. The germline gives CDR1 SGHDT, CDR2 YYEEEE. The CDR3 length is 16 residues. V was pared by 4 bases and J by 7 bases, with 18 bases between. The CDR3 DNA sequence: TGTGCCAGCAGCCTGTTCGTAATTCGTCAGAATTCACCCCTCCACTTT. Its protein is CASSLFVIRQNSPLHF.

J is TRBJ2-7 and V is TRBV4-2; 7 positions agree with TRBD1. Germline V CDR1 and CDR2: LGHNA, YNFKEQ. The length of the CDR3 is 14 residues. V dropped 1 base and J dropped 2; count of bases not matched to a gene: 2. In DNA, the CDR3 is TGTGCCAGCAGCCAAGGTCAGGGGGCCTACGAGCAGTACTTC. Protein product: CASSQGQGAYEQYF.

The CDR3 DNA reads TGTGCCAGCAGCCCCTTAGCGGGCTGGGGCAATGAGCAGTTCTTC. The encoded protein is CASSPLAGWGNEQFF. The chain combines TRBV14 with TRBJ2-1; 7 nucleotides line up with TRBD2. The CDR3 runs to 15 residues. Trimming cost V 4 bases and J 6 bases; bases outside gene matches: 9. Germline V CDR1 and CDR2: SGHDN, FVKESK.

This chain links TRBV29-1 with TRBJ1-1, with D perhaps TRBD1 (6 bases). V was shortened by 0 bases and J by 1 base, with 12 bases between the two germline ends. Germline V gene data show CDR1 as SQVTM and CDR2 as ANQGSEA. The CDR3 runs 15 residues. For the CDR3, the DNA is TGCAGCGTTGAAGATCCTCAGGGGACGAACACTGAAGCTTTCTTT. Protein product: CSVEDPQGTNTEAFF.

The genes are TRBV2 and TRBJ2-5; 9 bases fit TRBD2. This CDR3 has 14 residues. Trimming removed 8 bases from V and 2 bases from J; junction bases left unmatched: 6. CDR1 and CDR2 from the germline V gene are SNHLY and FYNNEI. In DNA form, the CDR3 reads TGTGCCAGCCTCGGTCTAGCGGGACAAGAGACCCAGTACTTC. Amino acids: CASLGLAGQETQYF.

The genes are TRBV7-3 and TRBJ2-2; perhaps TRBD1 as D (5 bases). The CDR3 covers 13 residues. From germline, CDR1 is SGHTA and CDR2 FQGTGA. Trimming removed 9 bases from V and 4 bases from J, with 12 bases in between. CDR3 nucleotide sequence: TGTGCCAGTCAGGGTCCGTCCACCGGGGAGCTGTTTTTT. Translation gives CASQGPSTGELFF.